This note documents a single T cell receptor beta chain sequence. The germline V gene encodes CDR1 LGHNT and CDR2 FRNRAP. There are 15 residues in the CDR3. V lost 4 bases to trimming and J lost 3 bases, with 16 bases between them. These data belong to a study of control samples from healthy donors and cancer patients. Only in-frame clones appear in the TCRdb table, and some are missing; sequencing was by immunoSEQ multiplex PCR. Here the sample spans 180,000 or so clones, 90% to 95% being singletons. The rearrangement links TRBV12-5 to TRBJ2-7, with a tentative D call TRBD1 (7 bases). The sample was blood. This TCR was sampled from a woman in her twenties or thirties in good health. The CDR3 sequence: CASGSQGGSFYEQYF. The CDR3 DNA follows: TGTGCTAGTGGTTCCCAGGGGGGTTCGTTCTACGAGCAGTACTTC.